The 21 T cell receptor beta chains in this list originate from one sample, sequenced in a study of blood T cell repertoires in COVID-19. Using immunoSEQ multiplex PCR, the repertoire was profiled, and TCRdb retains in-frame clones only, with some absent. The table shows about 250,000 clones, with about 87% occurring only once. Sequenced material: PBMCs or T cells enriched from blood (not recorded which). Every receptor here comes from a woman in her forties or fifties who had recovered from COVID-19.

V and J are TRBV30 and TRBJ2-3; D uncertain. The CDR3 has 11 amino acids. Trimming took off 3 bases at V and 5 bases at J, with 6 bases between the two ends. Looked up from germline, CDR1 is GTSNPN and CDR2 is SVGIG (reference sequence). The DNA of the CDR3 is TGTGCCTGGAGCCAAAAAGATACGCAGTATTTT. This translates into CAWSQKDTQYF.

In DNA, the CDR3 is TGTGCCAGCAGCTTAGTCTTCGACTCCTCCTACGAGCAGTACTTC. This encodes CASSLVFDSSYEQYF. The V and J genes are TRBV11-1 and TRBJ2-7; D ambiguous. Germline CDR1 reads SGHAT; CDR2 reads FQDESV (reference sequence). The V and J ends lost 1 base and 0 bases respectively, with 10 bases between them. The CDR3 is made up of 15 amino acids.

The rearrangement links TRBV19 to TRBJ2-7; TRBD1 matches at 7 bases. The CDR3 consists of 14 residues. J lost 1 base, V lost 7 bases, and 7 bases had no gene match. Germline assignment: CDR1 LNHDA and CDR2 SQIVND (reference sequence). CDR3 loop: CASKTTGQSYEQYF. Here the CDR3 DNA reads TGTGCCAGTAAAACGACAGGGCAGTCCTACGAGCAGTACTTC.

The J gene is TRBJ1-3, the V gene TRBV4-2; no definite D call. The CDR3 consists of 15 residues. The ends were cut back, 1 base at V and 2 bases at J, with 9 bases in the middle. Germline V gene data show CDR1 as LGHNA and CDR2 as YNFKEQ. This chain's CDR3 is CASSQGAGAGNTIYF. CDR3 sequence (DNA): TGTGCCAGCAGCCAAGGTGCCGGGGCTGGAAACACCATATATTTT.

The chain employs TRBV7-9 and TRBJ1-2, with 9 bases that match TRBD1. Losses at the gene ends were 4 bases for V and 6 bases for J; bases not matched to a gene: 0. This CDR3 contains 12 residues. The V gene's germline CDR1 is SEHNR and CDR2 FQNEAQ (reference sequence). The CDR3 spells CASSWTGDGYTF. Here the CDR3 DNA reads TGTGCCAGCAGCTGGACAGGGGATGGCTACACCTTC.

The chain couples TRBV11-3 to TRBJ2-1, with 11 nucleotides matching TRBD2. V shed 5 bases and J 7 bases; nucleotides not matched to a gene: 4. The CDR3 is 14 amino acids. CDR1 and CDR2 (germline): SGHNT, YENEEA. The CDR3 region is CASSHRLAGNEQFF. DNA of the CDR3: TGTGCCAGCAGCCACAGACTAGCGGGGAATGAGCAGTTCTTC.

This clone was observed a few times. The chain is built from TRBV11-2 and TRBJ2-2; a weak D match, TRBD2 (6 bases). V lost 10 bases, J lost 1 base, and 16 bases lay in between. The CDR3 spans 15 residues. Germline CDR1 is SGHAT and CDR2 is FQNNGV. The CDR3 bases are TGTGCCACCTCGAGGGTCGGGGGGAACACCGGGGAGCTGTTTTTT. This codes for CATSRVGGNTGELFF.

The chain links TRBV11-2 to TRBJ2-7; a possible D gene is TRBD2 (6 bases). The V and J ends lost 5 bases and 7 bases respectively, with 15 bases between them. Germline V lookup: CDR1 SGHAT, CDR2 FQNNGV. The CDR3 is 13 residues long. CDR3 region: CASSNDRGGEQYF. The CDR3 DNA follows: TGTGCCAGCAGCAATGACCGGGGAGGAGAGCAGTACTTC. The entire variable domain, with the rest obtained from reference TRBV11-2 and TRBJ2-7, is as follows: EAGVAQSPRYKIIEKRQSVAFWCNPISGHATLYWYQQILGQGPKLLIQFQNNGVVDDSQLPKDRFSAERLKGVDSTLKIQPAKLEDSAVYLCASSNDRGGEQYFGPGTRLTVT.

The J gene is TRBJ2-7, the V gene TRBV28; TRBD1 aligns across 7 bases. V was clipped by 4 bases and J by 4 bases; unmatched bases: 7. Germline V gene sequence: CDR1 MDHEN, CDR2 SYDVKM. The CDR3 contains 14 residues. In DNA, the CDR3 is TGTGCCAGCAGTTCGTACGACAGGGCGTACGAGCAGTACTTC. The encoded protein is CASSSYDRAYEQYF. Full variable domain (remainder filled in from reference TRBV28 and TRBJ2-7): DVKVTQSSRYLVKRTGEKVFLECVQDMDHENMFWYRQDPGLGLRLIYFSYDVKMKEKGDIPEGYSVSREKKERFSLILESASTNQTSMYLCASSSYDRAYEQYFGPGTRLTVT.

The chain couples TRBV28 to TRBJ2-3; TRBD2 matches 10 bases. J was trimmed by 3 bases and V by 4 bases; bases with no gene match: 10. Germline V gene sequence: CDR1 MDHEN, CDR2 SYDVKM. CDR3 length equals 17 residues. DNA for the CDR3: TGTGCCAGCAGTTCCCTCCCTCAGCGGGAGGGAACAGATACGCAGTATTTT. Protein: CASSSLPQREGTDTQYF.

CDR3 in amino acids: CASSSPGTGGSGANVLTF. CDR3 bases: TGTGCCAGCAGTAGCCCCGGGACAGGGGGCTCTGGGGCCAACGTCCTGACTTTC. The chain joins TRBV28 to TRBJ2-6, with 11 bases that match TRBD1. The CDR3 is made up of 18 amino acids. Germline-derived CDR1 and CDR2 are MDHEN and SYDVKM. The trim removed 5 bases at V and 0 bases at J, leaving 6 bases unmatched.

The rearrangement links TRBV13 to TRBJ1-3; possible D gene TRBD1, 6 bases. V was pared by 4 bases and J by 3 bases, with 13 bases between. The V gene's germline CDR1 is PRHDT and CDR2 FYEKMQ (reference sequence). The length of the CDR3 is 15 residues. The CDR3 is CASSSRTGYGNTIYF. CDR3 nucleotide sequence: TGTGCCAGCAGCTCCAGAACAGGGTATGGAAACACCATATATTTT. Drawing the rest from reference TRBV13 and TRBJ1-3, the complete variable domain is AAGVIQSPRHLIKEKRETATLKCYPIPRHDTVYWYQQGPGQDPQFLISFYEKMQSDKGSIPDRFSAQQFSDYHSELNMSSLELGDSALYFCASSSRTGYGNTIYFGEGSWLTVV.

J is TRBJ1-2 and V is TRBV9, with D maybe TRBD1 (5 bases). Trimming removed 0 bases from V and 4 bases from J, with 10 bases in between. Germline V lookup: CDR1 SGDLS, CDR2 YYNGEE. CDR3 length: 14 residues. The CDR3 sequence: CASSVGTRTYGYTF. DNA for the CDR3: TGTGCCAGCAGCGTAGGGACACGGACCTATGGCTACACCTTC.

The V and J genes are TRBV30 and TRBJ2-7, with TRBD1 matching over 9 bases. V lost 2 bases to trimming and J lost 5 bases; unmatched junction nucleotides: 22. The CDR3 totals 19 residues. The V gene's germline CDR1 is GTSNPN and CDR2 SVGIG (reference sequence). The CDR3 DNA reads TGTGCCTGGAGTAGCTGGCCCAGGTTGCGGGACAGGGCGGTGAACGAGCAGTACTTC. Protein: CAWSSWPRLRDRAVNEQYF.

A single count supports this clone. This chain connects TRBV27 to TRBJ2-1; 7 bases fit TRBD1. Trimming took 8 bases from V and 9 from J; bases not matched to a gene: 22. CDR1 is MNHEY and CDR2 is SMNVEV in the germline V gene (reference sequence). The CDR3 is 17 residues long. The CDR3 is CASRPGQIASQGGEQFF. CDR3 sequence (DNA): TGTGCCAGCCGACCGGGACAGATAGCTTCTCAGGGTGGTGAGCAGTTCTTC.

The V call is TRBV3-1 (or the pseudogene TRBV3-2), the J call TRBJ2-5; 7 bases are shared with TRBD2. Germline CDR1 reads LGHDT; CDR2 reads YNNKEL (reference sequence). CDR3 length equals 13 residues. The V gene end was trimmed by 5 bases and the J gene end by 5 bases; junction bases not matched to a gene: 5. In DNA form, the CDR3 reads TGTGCCAGCAGCGCCCGGGGGGAGGAGACCCAGTACTTC. Translated: CASSARGEETQYF.

The chain links TRBV5-1 to TRBJ2-7; maybe TRBD1 (6 bases). The V end was cut by 3 bases, the J end by 6 bases, with 10 bases between. Per germline, CDR1 SGHRS and CDR2 YFSETQ. The CDR3 contains 12 residues. CDR3 sequence (DNA): TGCGCCAGCAGCTCCCAGGGGTCCGAGCAGTACTTC. It yields the protein CASSSQGSEQYF.

The chain couples TRBV21-1 to TRBJ2-4; the D call in the table, TRBD1, was not verified against the DNA. TRBV21-1 is assigned pseudogene status. The CDR3 is made up of 15 amino acids. In DNA, the CDR3 is TGTGCCAGCTACCTACAGGGATCAGCCAAAAACATTCAGTACTTC. Protein: CASYLQGSAKNIQYF.

The chain joins TRBV19 to TRBJ2-1, with 8 positions matching TRBD2. In germline, CDR1 is LNHDA, CDR2 SQIVND (reference sequence). CDR3 length: 15 residues. V lost 4 bases, J lost 4 bases, and 6 bases stayed unmatched. In DNA form, the CDR3 reads TGTGCCAGTAGTAAGGGCGGCGGGAGGTACAATGAGCAGTTCTTC. Protein product: CASSKGGGRYNEQFF.

This clone was recorded only once. This chain connects TRBV10-3 to TRBJ2-3, with D maybe TRBD2 (6 bases). CDR1 and CDR2 (germline): ENHRY, SYGVKD. V lost 0 bases and J lost 3, with 10 bases in between. The CDR3 runs 15 residues. CDR3: CAISESTGETDTQYF. CDR3 coding DNA: TGTGCCATCAGTGAGTCAACGGGAGAAACAGATACGCAGTATTTT.

The chain couples TRBV19 to TRBJ1-5; D might be TRBD1 (5 bases). Trimming pared 5 bases from V and 3 bases from J, leaving 14 bases between. Germline V CDR1 and CDR2: LNHDA, SQIVND (reference sequence). The CDR3 totals 15 residues. The CDR3 loop is CASSAAGLHNQPQHF. The CDR3 DNA reads TGTGCCAGTAGTGCAGCGGGACTGCACAATCAGCCCCAGCATTTT. The full variable domain, completed using reference TRBV19 and TRBJ1-5, is DGGITQSPKYLFRKEGQNVTLSCEQNLNHDAMYWYRQDPGQGLRLIYYSQIVNDFQKGDIAEGYSVSREKKESFPLTVTSAQKNPTAFYLCASSAAGLHNQPQHFGDGTRLSIL.